This TCR beta chain was observed in a study of T cell responses to AZD1222 COVID-19 vaccine (dated by TCRdb to about 2021). Study-level background: AZD1222 recipients with second doses at about 4 weeks or about 12 weeks were pooled, because spike-specific TCR depth and breadth did not differ between schedules. Enrollment into the trials was organized by age into subgroups of 18-55, 56-69 and 70-plus years, and those subgroups contained roughly 150, 30 and 60 TCR-sequenced participants, respectively. TCR sequencing covered fewer than 250 trial participants: approximately 200 given two doses of AZD1222 and 26 given two doses of MenACWY control vaccine. Overall study results and their limits: A significant rise in spike-specific TCR breadth and depth was observed after two AZD1222 doses relative to day 0 and relative to MenACWY recipients. Participants were mostly white British, with more females than males. The authors suggested clonal diversity may have been underestimated. Only six or seven AZD1222 recipients were SARS-CoV-2 seropositive at baseline, limiting conclusions about previously exposed vaccinees. Because no day 14 peak-response samples were available, repertoires were characterized only after the peak T cell response. The 56-69-year group was small, and its depth increase did not reach significance, likely because of low power. Epitopes outside the regions mutated in the B.1.351 and B.1.1.7 variants were reportedly recognized by nearly half of the unique spike-specific TCRs. CD4 TCRs associated with the vaccine covered the entire spike protein, and the dominant responses were in regions 160-218 and 743-854.

With regard to this clone: What antigen it recognizes has not been identified. No much larger clone is present one base from it, and per-base qualities are unavailable.

The germline V gene provides CDR1 SNHLY and CDR2 FYNNEI. The CDR3 contains 14 residues, cysteine and phenylalanine counted. CDR3 DNA only is kept here, 42 bases in frame from base 1. At the junction V is shortened by 5 bases and J by 4 bases, with 11 bases in between. The time point label on this specimen signifies: baseline before first vaccination. Vaccinee samples were obtained from the UK trials COV001 and COV002, which included a single-blind randomized controlled phase 2/3 trial of AZD1222 (ChAdOx1 nCoV-19) in healthy adults. For TCRbeta chain sequencing, PBMC samples from trial participants were taken at day 0 and at day 28 after the second dose. The CDR3 regions of human TCRbeta chains were analyzed by immunosequencing. The authors' pipeline ran thus. TCRs in the repertoires were compared against a reference library of SARS-CoV-2-specific TCRs that had been generated with the MIRA antigen-specificity platform. Breadth was defined as the fraction of unique TCRs that were SARS-CoV-2-associated. Depth was defined as the fraction of total T cells that were SARS-CoV-2-associated. Using the MIRA data, each spike-specific TCR was mapped to the spike region that the TCR reacts to and placed in a CD4 or CD8 class. Log10-transformed breadth and depth values were compared by one-way ANOVA with Sidak's multiple comparisons tests. The source is immuneACCESS, and TCRdb retained only in-frame sequences with V and J called. Part of the clones is not carried over; for the studies checked, unresolved V genes explain less than half of this, and the remainder is unexplained. The DNA was the basis for D and trimming; V, J and clone size are from that table. Recorded for this sample are tens of thousands of clones; 90% of them occurred a single time. The ten largest clonotypes hold around 5.2% of the sample.

Sample: peripheral blood, taken on day 0 of AZD1222 vaccination. The clonotype originates from an adult in good health. The V gene is TRBV2 and the J gene is TRBJ1-4; the D gene cannot be named for sure. CDR3 reads: CASSSTQFNEKLFF. The nucleotide sequence is TGTGCCAGCAGTTCCACACAGTTTAATGAAAAACTGTTTTTT.